These T cell receptor beta chains were read from a single sample in a study of T cells in Graves' hyperthyroidism and ophthalmopathy. MiXCR, applied by TCRdb to the multiplex PCR reads, yields one record per CDR3 protein. The repertoire holds about 640,000 distinct CDR3 sequences, with around 15% as singletons. Input material: blood. These receptors came from a woman aged 50 to 60 with Graves' ophthalmopathy. CDR3s include the opening cysteine and the closing phenylalanine or tryptophan. Fields, in order: clone size, V gene, J gene, D gene, CDR3 protein. The D gene is left open where the match is weak. Not all rows give a size; the values are once, few, many and, for expanded clones, a class.

clone_size: many; v_call: TRBV20-1; j_call: TRBJ2-1; d_call: TRBD2; cdr3_aa: CSARDGTSGSRYNEQFF
clone_size: many; v_call: TRBV5-5; j_call: TRBJ2-7; d_call: .; cdr3_aa: CASSQRDTYEQYF
clone_size: few; v_call: TRBV4-1; j_call: TRBJ1-1; d_call: .; cdr3_aa: CASSQEGASNTEAFF
clone_size: many; v_call: TRBV30; j_call: TRBJ1-6; d_call: TRBD1; cdr3_aa: CAWRTGANSPLHF
clone_size: .; v_call: TRBV4-2; j_call: TRBJ1-5; d_call: TRBD1; cdr3_aa: CASSPGTGSRVGNQPQHF
clone_size: many; v_call: TRBV7-8; j_call: TRBJ2-1; d_call: .; cdr3_aa: CASSLVQINEQFF
clone_size: many; v_call: TRBV24-1; j_call: TRBJ2-7; d_call: .; cdr3_aa: CATQGGSYEQYF
clone_size: many; v_call: TRBV7-3; j_call: TRBJ2-3; d_call: .; cdr3_aa: CASSALSGRGTDTQYF
clone_size: many; v_call: TRBV18; j_call: TRBJ1-1; d_call: TRBD1; cdr3_aa: CASAGQANTEAFF
clone_size: many; v_call: TRBV11-2; j_call: TRBJ2-5; d_call: TRBD2; cdr3_aa: CASSFPTGGPGETQYF
clone_size: few; v_call: TRBV19; j_call: TRBJ2-1; d_call: TRBD2; cdr3_aa: CASTPWASGSSYNEQFF
clone_size: few; v_call: TRBV28; j_call: TRBJ1-6; d_call: TRBD1; cdr3_aa: CASSLGYAYRGRFSPLHF
clone_size: few; v_call: TRBV12-5; j_call: TRBJ2-3; d_call: .; cdr3_aa: CASGLVRSRGTDMQYF
clone_size: few; v_call: TRBV12-3/TRBV12-4; j_call: TRBJ2-7; d_call: TRBD2; cdr3_aa: CASSPRIVSGGRGYEQYF
clone_size: few; v_call: TRBV19; j_call: TRBJ2-5; d_call: .; cdr3_aa: CASRFSNIGPGETQYF
clone_size: many; v_call: TRBV2; j_call: TRBJ1-3; d_call: .; cdr3_aa: CASSGVSGNTIYF
clone_size: many; v_call: TRBV5-1; j_call: TRBJ1-2; d_call: .; cdr3_aa: CASSFGIGQGYGYTF
clone_size: few; v_call: TRBV28; j_call: TRBJ1-2; d_call: .; cdr3_aa: CASSWYTGSSGYTF
clone_size: many; v_call: TRBV10-3; j_call: TRBJ2-5; d_call: TRBD1; cdr3_aa: CAISTGTGGETQYF
clone_size: .; v_call: TRBV6-2/TRBV6-3; j_call: TRBJ2-3; d_call: TRBD2; cdr3_aa: CASSYVLRESSTDTQYF
clone_size: many; v_call: TRBV20-1; j_call: TRBJ2-1; d_call: TRBD2; cdr3_aa: CSARGAGAHNEQFF
clone_size: many; v_call: TRBV7-2; j_call: TRBJ2-5; d_call: .; cdr3_aa: CASSLVVGEMAQYF
clone_size: .; v_call: TRBV2; j_call: TRBJ2-1; d_call: TRBD2; cdr3_aa: CASSEDLAGEQFF
clone_size: many; v_call: TRBV3-1; j_call: TRBJ1-1; d_call: .; cdr3_aa: CASSRQLKNTEAFF
clone_size: many; v_call: TRBV13; j_call: TRBJ2-3; d_call: TRBD2; cdr3_aa: CASSFRSGIGTDTQYF
clone_size: many; v_call: TRBV5-1; j_call: TRBJ1-1; d_call: TRBD1; cdr3_aa: CASSWDSREAFF
clone_size: .; v_call: TRBV14; j_call: TRBJ2-7; d_call: .; cdr3_aa: CASSHLNYEQYF
clone_size: .; v_call: TRBV9; j_call: TRBJ2-1; d_call: .; cdr3_aa: CASSAHWESSYNEQFF
clone_size: many; v_call: TRBV11-1; j_call: TRBJ2-5; d_call: TRBD1; cdr3_aa: CASSGHRGREETQYF
clone_size: once; v_call: TRBV6-2/TRBV6-3; j_call: TRBJ2-7; d_call: .; cdr3_aa: CASSYSGATYEQYF
clone_size: many; v_call: TRBV28; j_call: TRBJ1-1; d_call: .; cdr3_aa: CASSSPGAEAFF
clone_size: many; v_call: TRBV20-1; j_call: TRBJ2-7; d_call: .; cdr3_aa: CSARDPVQGGHEQYF
clone_size: many; v_call: TRBV28; j_call: TRBJ1-2; d_call: TRBD1; cdr3_aa: CASNLRTGWVNYGYTF
clone_size: few; v_call: TRBV19; j_call: TRBJ2-3; d_call: TRBD2; cdr3_aa: CASLSSGTSTDTQYF
clone_size: many; v_call: TRBV30; j_call: TRBJ1-2; d_call: .; cdr3_aa: CAWSVARNYGYTF
clone_size: many; v_call: TRBV7-2; j_call: TRBJ2-3; d_call: .; cdr3_aa: CASSSPGTPTDTQYF
clone_size: .; v_call: TRBV4-1; j_call: TRBJ2-2; d_call: TRBD2; cdr3_aa: CASSQYTTSGTGELFF
clone_size: .; v_call: TRBV5-1; j_call: TRBJ1-6; d_call: .; cdr3_aa: CASSLDSPSPLHF
clone_size: many; v_call: TRBV24-1; j_call: TRBJ2-1; d_call: .; cdr3_aa: CATSGIEGETYNEQFF
clone_size: .; v_call: TRBV6-2/TRBV6-3; j_call: TRBJ2-6; d_call: .; cdr3_aa: CASSYSITGANVLTF
clone_size: many; v_call: TRBV5-6; j_call: TRBJ1-6; d_call: .; cdr3_aa: CASSLRFGAENSPLHF
clone_size: .; v_call: TRBV11-1; j_call: TRBJ1-2; d_call: TRBD1; cdr3_aa: CASSLRQGDGYTF
clone_size: many; v_call: TRBV9; j_call: TRBJ2-1; d_call: TRBD1; cdr3_aa: CASSVGQGAREQFF
clone_size: few; v_call: TRBV12-3/TRBV12-4; j_call: TRBJ2-7; d_call: TRBD1; cdr3_aa: CASRRTGEYYEQYF
clone_size: .; v_call: TRBV24-1; j_call: TRBJ2-2; d_call: TRBD2; cdr3_aa: CATSVLGAPTSGRNTGELFF
clone_size: .; v_call: TRBV7-2; j_call: TRBJ1-5; d_call: .; cdr3_aa: CASSLARTFQPQHF
clone_size: .; v_call: TRBV20-1; j_call: TRBJ1-6; d_call: .; cdr3_aa: CSARVSENSPLHF
clone_size: once; v_call: TRBV19; j_call: TRBJ1-3; d_call: TRBD1; cdr3_aa: CAARGQGWAGNTIYF
clone_size: few; v_call: TRBV14; j_call: TRBJ2-1; d_call: .; cdr3_aa: CASSQDRRVPREFF
clone_size: many; v_call: TRBV24-1; j_call: TRBJ2-5; d_call: TRBD2; cdr3_aa: CATSDTGTSGLRQETQYF
clone_size: .; v_call: TRBV4-1; j_call: TRBJ2-1; d_call: TRBD2; cdr3_aa: CASSHGLVTEQFF
clone_size: few; v_call: TRBV28; j_call: TRBJ2-2; d_call: .; cdr3_aa: CASREITGELFF
clone_size: .; v_call: TRBV29-1; j_call: TRBJ1-1; d_call: .; cdr3_aa: CSAGMGQYAFF
clone_size: many; v_call: TRBV5-6; j_call: TRBJ2-2; d_call: .; cdr3_aa: CASSRELEFGELFF
clone_size: few; v_call: TRBV7-9; j_call: TRBJ2-3; d_call: TRBD1; cdr3_aa: CASRPPDRGPTDTQYF